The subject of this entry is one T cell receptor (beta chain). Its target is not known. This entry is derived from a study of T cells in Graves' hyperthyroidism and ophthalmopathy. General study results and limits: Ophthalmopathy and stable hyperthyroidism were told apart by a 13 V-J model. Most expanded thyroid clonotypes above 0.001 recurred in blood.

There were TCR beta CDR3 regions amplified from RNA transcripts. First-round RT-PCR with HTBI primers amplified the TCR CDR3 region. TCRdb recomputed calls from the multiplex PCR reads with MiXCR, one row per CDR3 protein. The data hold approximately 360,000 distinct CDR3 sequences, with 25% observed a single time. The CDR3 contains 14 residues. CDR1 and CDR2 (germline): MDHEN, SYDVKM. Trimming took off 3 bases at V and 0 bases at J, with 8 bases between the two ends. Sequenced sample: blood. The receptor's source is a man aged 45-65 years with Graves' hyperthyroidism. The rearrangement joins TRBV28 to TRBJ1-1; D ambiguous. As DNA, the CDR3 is TGTGCCAGCAGTTTTGACTGGGTGAACACTGAAGCTTTCTTT. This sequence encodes CASSFDWVNTEAFF.